The 12 T cell receptor beta chains below were found in one sample sequenced in a study of blood T cell repertoires in COVID-19. Generated by immunoSEQ multiplex PCR, the TCRdb table keeps only in-frame clones and is missing some. The data show about 200,000 clones, around 87% seen once. The sequencing input was peripheral blood. These receptors were taken from a man between 60 and 70 years old with acute or convalescent COVID-19.

V gene TRBV18 combines with J gene TRBJ2-5; tentatively, D is TRBD1 (5 bases). This CDR3 comprises 13 residues. Trimming removed 3 bases at V and 5 bases at J, with 10 bases between. Germline V gene data show CDR1 as KGHSH and CDR2 as LQKENI. CDR3 protein: CASSPGQLETQYF. The CDR3 region has the DNA TGTGCCAGCTCACCGGGGCAGTTGGAGACCCAGTACTTC.

This sequence joins TRBV5-1 and TRBJ1-1; TRBD1 matches 7 bases. The CDR3 is made up of 18 amino acids. Germline V CDR1 and CDR2: SGHRS, YFSETQ. V gave up 0 bases and J gave up 0 bases; unmatched junction bases: 11. CDR3 nucleotide sequence: TGCGCCAGCAGCTTGGCCAAGGACAGGAGCCCTATGAACACTGAAGCTTTCTTT. As protein: CASSLAKDRSPMNTEAFF.

The CDR3 DNA follows: TGTGCCAGCAGTGAAACCCCCTGGGGGCAGGGGGCCCTCGATGAGCAGTTCTTC. This encodes CASSETPWGQGALDEQFF. V and J are TRBV2 and TRBJ2-1; TRBD1 matches 8 bases. The CDR3 totals 18 residues. Per germline, CDR1 SNHLY and CDR2 FYNNEI. The V and J ends lost 2 bases and 8 bases, in that order; junction bases with no gene match: 17.

This sequence joins TRBV19 and TRBJ2-5; possible D gene TRBD2, 7 bases. The CDR3 runs to 15 residues. Trimming stripped 8 bases from V and 4 bases from J, with 20 bases between. CDR1 LNHDA and CDR2 SQIVND come from the germline V gene (reference sequence). The CDR3 sequence is CASRVDGGPGETQYF. The DNA of the CDR3 is TGTGCCAGTCGGGTCGACGGGGGGCCCGGAGAGACCCAGTACTTC.

V gene TRBV12-3 or TRBV12-4 combines with J gene TRBJ2-7; maybe TRBD1 (5 bases). With 2 bases removed from V and 9 bases from J, the gap between germline ends came to 11 bases. The CDR3 spans 12 residues. CDR3 sequence: CASSLSQGWQYF. CDR3 sequence (DNA): TGTGCCAGCAGTTTAAGTCAGGGTTGGCAGTACTTC.

Regarding this clone: The junction and the germline gene differ at one end; a read error may be behind it. The chain has TRBV15 and TRBJ2-2; D possibly corresponds to TRBD2 (5 bases). The CDR3 spans 18 residues. The germline gives CDR1 LNHNV, CDR2 YYDKDF (reference sequence). The CDR3 loop is CATSRERPEPGDTGELFF. CDR3 sequence (DNA): TGTGCCACCAGCCGAGAACGACCGGAGCCCGGGGACACCGGGGAGCTGTTTTTT.

The genes are TRBV19 and TRBJ2-3, with 9 bases aligning to TRBD1. Germline assignment: CDR1 LNHDA and CDR2 SQIVND (reference sequence). The CDR3 loop spans 15 amino acids. V lost 7 bases to trimming and J lost 1 base; unmatched junction nucleotides: 6. CDR3 protein: CASTRTGVGTDTQYF. The CDR3 DNA follows: TGTGCCAGTACCCGGACAGGGGTTGGCACAGATACGCAGTATTTT. Together with reference TRBV19 and TRBJ2-3, the CDR3 gives the full variable domain: DGGITQSPKYLFRKEGQNVTLSCEQNLNHDAMYWYRQDPGQGLRLIYYSQIVNDFQKGDIAEGYSVSREKKESFPLTVTSAQKNPTAFYLCASTRTGVGTDTQYFGPGTRLTVL.

The chain joins TRBV7-6 to TRBJ2-1; 10 positions agree with TRBD2. CDR1 and CDR2 from the germline V gene are SGHVS and FNYEAQ. This CDR3 region has 16 residues. The V segment lost 1 base and the J segment 4 bases; nucleotides outside the gene matches: 4. The CDR3 region has the DNA TGTGCCAGCAGCTTAGGGGGGACTAGCGCTTACAATGAGCAGTTCTTC. Translating it yields CASSLGGTSAYNEQFF.

In this sample, this clone turned up a few times. This sequence joins TRBV2 and TRBJ1-6, with 9 nucleotides matching TRBD1. Germline V gives CDR1 SNHLY, CDR2 FYNNEI. After removal of 6 bases from V and 7 bases from J, the junction contained 4 bases not matched to a gene. The CDR3 runs to 14 residues. The CDR3 DNA is TGTGCCAGCAGGGTAGACAGGGGGAATTCACCCCTCCACTTT. Protein sequence: CASRVDRGNSPLHF.

The chain couples TRBV28 to TRBJ1-2; perhaps TRBD1 as D (5 bases). Trimming shortened V by 3 bases and J by 4 bases, and 15 bases separated the two germline ends. Germline lookup yields CDR1 MDHEN and CDR2 SYDVKM. CDR3 size: 15 residues. The CDR3 sequence is CASSFKAGLGYGYTF. CDR3 nucleotide sequence: TGTGCCAGCAGTTTTAAAGCGGGGCTTGGCTATGGCTACACCTTC.

The chain has TRBV18 and TRBJ2-3; possibly TRBD1 for D (6 bases). Germline V CDR1 and CDR2: KGHSH, LQKENI. The CDR3 covers 17 residues. Trimming cost V 3 bases and J 2 bases, with 18 bases left between them. The chain's CDR3 is CASSPPRQDSSTDTQYF. The CDR3 region has the DNA TGTGCCAGCTCACCCCCCAGACAGGACAGTTCCACAGATACGCAGTATTTT. Combining the CDR3 with reference TRBV18 and TRBJ2-3 gives the whole variable domain NAGVMQNPRHLVRRRGQEARLRCSPMKGHSHVYWYRQLPEEGLKFMVYLQKENIIDESGMPKERFSAEFPKEGPSILRIQQVVRGDSAAYFCASSPPRQDSSTDTQYFGPGTRLTVL.

This clone was seen a handful of times. The chain links TRBV7-9 to TRBJ1-3; TRBD1 is a possible D gene (5 bases). Germline assignment: CDR1 SEHNR and CDR2 FQNEAQ (reference sequence). This CDR3 has 16 amino acids. V lost 1 base, J lost 2 bases, and 12 bases lay in between. Here the CDR3 reads CASSLGQGGTGNTIYF. The DNA of the CDR3 is TGTGCCAGCAGCTTAGGGCAGGGCGGTACTGGAAACACCATATATTTT.